A selection of T cell receptor beta chains follows, all from one sample in a study of cytomegalovirus exposure and HLA in healthy donors. Only in-frame clones appear in the TCRdb table, and some are missing; sequencing was by immunoSEQ multiplex PCR. The sample shows some 210,000 clones, approximately 87% of them seen only once. The specimen sequenced was PBMCs. The receptor set was obtained from a woman younger than 30 in good health and CMV-seronegative. Each CDR3 is given without its conserved first and last residue. The D gene is left open where the match is weak.

-	TRBV7-8	TRBJ1-4	ASSNRLVEKLF
-	TRBV11-2	TRBJ2-1	ASSLELSPTYNEQF
TRBD1	TRBV7-3	TRBJ2-3	ASSLSGTGDDTQY
-	TRBV15	TRBJ2-1	ATSRRSGSEQF
-	TRBV21-1	TRBJ1-4	ASSKDRGIGTNEKLF
-	TRBV28	TRBJ2-3	ASSGGTDTQY
-	TRBV5-1	TRBJ2-1	ASSGTPGNEQF
-	TRBV2	TRBJ2-1	ASSPTSIRGLEF
-	TRBV4-1	TRBJ1-3	ASSPWTASGNTIY
-	TRBV11-2	TRBJ1-1	ASSLNPLGVNTEAF
-	TRBV11-2	TRBJ1-5	ASSLGRQGFSNQPQH
TRBD2	TRBV6-5	TRBJ2-7	ASSNQAGATYEQY
TRBD2	TRBV2	TRBJ2-2	ASSFPGLAGTGELF
-	TRBV5-1	TRBJ1-3	ASSFTGNTIY
-	TRBV6-6	TRBJ1-2	ASSFETANYGYT
-	TRBV5-1	TRBJ2-7	ASSLETGGDEQY
-	TRBV25-1	TRBJ2-1	ASSEYGGNRKNEQF